Listed below are T cell receptor beta chains from one sample, sequenced in a study of blood T cells in healthy people across ages. TCRdb redid the calling of the 5' RACE reads with MiXCR, one entry per CDR3 protein. The data show 780,000 or so distinct CDR3 sequences, around 25% seen once. The sample was also linked to a second study, of T cells of mothers and their children.

The specimen was blood. These receptors were collected from a boy younger than 18 in good health. CDR3s include the opening cysteine and the closing phenylalanine or tryptophan. The D gene is left open where the match is weak.

TRBJ1-1 | TRBD1 | TRBV7-8 | CASSSWAQGAGTEAFF
TRBJ2-5 | NA | TRBV4-1 | CASSPSRAEETQYF
TRBJ2-5 | NA | TRBV7-9 | CASSSLAGNQETQYF
TRBJ2-3 | TRBD2 | TRBV20-1 | CSGSEAGGPGTDTQYF
TRBJ2-1 | NA | TRBV11-1 | CASSLGWGDEQFF
TRBJ2-5 | NA | TRBV15 | CATSRNRETQYF
TRBJ1-6 | NA | TRBV19 | CATTEGGISYNSPLHF
TRBJ2-1 | NA | TRBV7-2 | CASRRGLFPTNEQFF
TRBJ2-7 | NA | TRBV7-3 | CASSLTPGTEQYF
TRBJ1-6 | TRBD1 | TRBV6-6 | CASSYLGQGNSPLHF
TRBJ1-1 | NA | TRBV7-9 | CASSSRRSEEAFF
TRBJ1-1 | NA | TRBV7-2 | CASSLQNLNTEAFF
TRBJ2-5 | NA | TRBV2 | CASSGTDDQETQYF
TRBJ1-4 | TRBD1 | TRBV4-3 | CASSQDLLGQGSEKLFF
TRBJ2-1 | NA | TRBV5-1 | CASSLFPIASSYNEQFF
TRBJ2-5 | NA | TRBV29-1 | CSVDAGPSETQYF
TRBJ2-5 | NA | TRBV7-2 | CASSLGLFQETQYF
TRBJ2-2 | TRBD1 | TRBV27 | CASSLSTGVTGELFF
TRBJ1-1 | NA | TRBV6-5 | CASSYSGTKNTEAFF
TRBJ2-3 | NA | TRBV7-8 | CASSSTGSWTDTQYF
TRBJ2-3 | NA | TRBV21-1 | CASSYPQRRWQGRADTQYF
TRBJ2-4 | NA | TRBV6-6 | CASRTGEDIQYF
TRBJ2-3 | NA | TRBV27 | CASTLLGTDTQYF
TRBJ2-1 | TRBD2 | TRBV3-1 | CASSHGTSVDEQFF
TRBJ2-7 | NA | TRBV5-1 | CASARLDPDYEQYF
TRBJ1-1 | TRBD1 | TRBV6-6 | CASSYNIQGGRTEAFF
TRBJ1-4 | NA | TRBV20-1 | CSARDRDREKLFF
TRBJ1-1 | NA | TRBV5-5 | CASSLEAWNTEAFF
TRBJ2-6 | NA | TRBV6-5 | CASSYGPPGSGANVLTF
TRBJ2-6 | TRBD1 | TRBV6-2/TRBV6-3 | CASSYSGQGALSGANVLTF
TRBJ2-5 | NA | TRBV10-3 | CAISESGGPEETQYF
TRBJ2-5 | NA | TRBV20-1 | CSARGLVREETPYF
TRBJ2-7 | TRBD2 | TRBV9 | CASSAIAGPTYEQYF
TRBJ2-4 | NA | TRBV5-6 | CASSLLTGNKNIQYF
TRBJ2-5 | NA | TRBV20-1 | CSARDVLGTVQETQYF
TRBJ1-5 | NA | TRBV6-1 | CASRGTGTPQHF
NA | NA | TRBV9 | CASSGPGEEDTYEQYF
TRBJ2-7 | TRBD2 | TRBV28 | CASQAGTSYEQYF
TRBJ1-4 | NA | TRBV6-5 | CASSYTKGEKLFF
TRBJ2-1 | NA | TRBV4-3 | CASSQDVPGEQFF
TRBJ1-5 | TRBD1 | TRBV4-3 | CASSQDLRGVGNQPQHF
TRBJ1-2 | NA | TRBV20-1 | CSASGGPYGYTF
TRBJ2-5 | NA | TRBV5-1 | CASSSEGETQYF
TRBJ2-5 | NA | TRBV6-2/TRBV6-3 | CASSSSVQGMTQYF
NA | TRBD2 | TRBV7-6 | CASSLWGGGTSGSEQYF
TRBJ1-6 | NA | TRBV6-5 | CASSSGVLSKPLHF
TRBJ1-2 | TRBD1 | TRBV14 | CASSQRQGDGYTF
TRBJ1-2 | NA | TRBV5-6 | CASSLASAYGYTF
TRBJ2-5 | NA | TRBV28 | CASLDVGGKETQYF
TRBJ2-1 | NA | TRBV18 | CASSPKNGRFF